The 20 T cell receptor beta chains in this list originate from one sample, sequenced in a study of cytomegalovirus exposure and HLA in healthy donors (dated by TCRdb to the late 2010s). Receptor amplification or capture employed the immunoSEQ multiplex PCR assay. For the multiplex PCR, a mixture combining 60 forward primers for TCR Vbeta segments and 13 reverse primers for TCR Jbeta segments was used. TCRdb obtained this table from immuneACCESS and retained in-frame rearrangements with V and J assigned. These tables miss some clones; where compared with another copy, unresolved V genes account for less than half of the shortfall, and the remainder is unexplained. For this sample the table gives about 200,000 clones, of which approximately 82% were detected only once. The ten largest clones represent about 3.8% of the sample. The sample taken for sequencing was PBMCs. These receptors all stem from a male donor in good health and CMV-seronegative.

Comment on this clone: Other DNA sequences in the same sample also yield this CDR3. The chain combines TRBV19 with TRBJ1-5; 8 nucleotides agree with TRBD1. V gave up 6 bases and J gave up 7 bases; unmatched junction bases: 8. In germline, CDR1 is LNHDA, CDR2 SQIVND (reference sequence). This CDR3 is built from 14 residues. The CDR3, as DNA: TGTGCCAGTAGGGCCGGACAGGGCGTGCAGCCCCAGCATTTT. This sequence encodes CASRAGQGVQPQHF.

The V gene is TRBV9, the J gene TRBJ2-7; TRBD2 matches 13 bases. CDR3 length equals 18 residues. The ends lost 4 bases at V and 4 bases at J; junction bases unmatched: 14. Per the germline V gene, CDR1 is SGDLS and CDR2 is YYNGEE. CDR3 sequence reads: CASSPGLAGVGFGYEQYF. CDR3 sequence (DNA): TGTGCCAGCAGCCCCGGACTAGCGGGAGTCGGTTTCGGATACGAGCAGTACTTC. Filled out from reference TRBV9 and TRBJ2-7, the complete variable domain reads DSGVTQTPKHLITATGQRVTLRCSPRSGDLSVYWYQQSLDQGLQFLIQYYNGEERAKGNILERFSAQQFPDLHSELNLSSLELGDSALYFCASSPGLAGVGFGYEQYFGPGTRLTVT.

In its sample, this clone was seen a few times. The V call is TRBV18, the J call TRBJ1-1; possibly TRBD1 for D (5 bases). The germline V gene encodes CDR1 KGHSH and CDR2 LQKENI. There are 14 residues in the CDR3. The V and J ends lost 3 bases and 4 bases respectively, with 12 bases between them. The DNA for the CDR3 is TGTGCCAGCTCACCCCAAGGACATCTCACTGAAGCTTTCTTT. Protein product: CASSPQGHLTEAFF.

CDR3 region: CASSYGGELATSYEQYF. The CDR3 DNA is TGTGCCAGCAGCTACGGAGGGGAACTAGCGACCTCCTACGAGCAGTACTTC. V and J are TRBV7-6 and TRBJ2-7, with TRBD2 matching over 7 bases. With 4 bases clipped from V and 0 bases from J, the junction kept 12 bases outside the gene matches. The CDR3 is 17 amino acids. Germline assignment: CDR1 SGHVS and CDR2 FNYEAQ.

This chain connects TRBV5-1 to TRBJ1-4; 9 nucleotides agree with TRBD1. This CDR3 is built from 15 residues. The V segment lost 4 bases and the J segment 8 bases; nucleotides outside the gene matches: 9. The germline gives CDR1 SGHRS, CDR2 YFSETQ. The CDR3 nucleotides are TGCGCCAGCAGCGATGGACAGGGGAGGCTAGAAAAACTGTTTTTT. Its translation: CASSDGQGRLEKLFF.

This clone was observed a few times. This chain uses TRBV7-8 with TRBJ1-2; the match to TRBD1 covers 8 bases. The CDR3 extends over 15 amino acids. V dropped 5 bases and J dropped 3; count of bases not matched to a gene: 8. The germline CDR1 and CDR2 sequences are SGHVS and FQNEAQ. The chain's CDR3 is CASSIRTGIDYGYTF. The CDR3 DNA reads TGTGCCAGCAGCATCCGGACAGGGATCGACTATGGCTACACCTTC.

This chain joins TRBV28 and TRBJ1-1, with 8 bases lining up with TRBD1. The germline gives CDR1 MDHEN, CDR2 SYDVKM. The CDR3 length is 15 residues. V trimming: 5 bases; J trimming: 2 bases; junction bases outside the gene matches: 7. The CDR3 sequence: CASSPPQGVNTEAFF. The CDR3 DNA is TGTGCCAGCAGTCCCCCACAGGGGGTTAACACTGAAGCTTTCTTT. The entire variable domain, with the rest obtained from reference TRBV28 and TRBJ1-1, is as follows: DVKVTQSSRYLVKRTGEKVFLECVQDMDHENMFWYRQDPGLGLRLIYFSYDVKMKEKGDIPEGYSVSREKKERFSLILESASTNQTSMYLCASSPPQGVNTEAFFGQGTRLTVV.

The chain couples TRBV5-1 to TRBJ2-7; D perhaps matches TRBD1 (8 bases). The CDR3 has 14 residues. CDR1 and CDR2 (germline): SGHRS, YFSETQ. The germline V and J ends were trimmed by 0 bases and 7 bases, with 14 bases remaining between them. The CDR3 is CASSLENRGGEQYF. The CDR3 bases are TGCGCCAGCAGCTTGGAGAACAGGGGGGGGGAGCAGTACTTC.

The gene calls are TRBV19 and TRBJ2-1; 15 nucleotides match TRBD2. The CDR3 sequence is 17 residues long. With V trimmed by 4 bases and J by 10 bases, 11 bases remained unmatched. Germline V lookup: CDR1 LNHDA, CDR2 SQIVND (reference sequence). CDR3 nucleotide sequence: TGTGCCAGTAGTACCCGTGGGACTAGCGGGAGGTCTTGGGAGCAGTTCTTC. It codes for CASSTRGTSGRSWEQFF.

This chain links TRBV18 with TRBJ2-1; 8 positions match TRBD1. The J segment lost 0 bases and the V segment lost 1 base, leaving 2 bases of the junction unmatched. Looked up from germline, CDR1 is KGHSH and CDR2 is LQKENI. The CDR3 sequence is 16 residues long. The CDR3 sequence: CASSPLGQDSYNEQFF. The CDR3 DNA sequence: TGTGCCAGCTCACCACTGGGACAGGACTCCTACAATGAGCAGTTCTTC.

This clone was observed once. This chain joins TRBV30 and TRBJ1-3; no firm D call. Germline V lookup: CDR1 GTSNPN, CDR2 SVGIG (reference sequence). This CDR3 spans 16 amino acids. V lost 2 bases to trimming and J lost 1 base, with 15 bases between them. The CDR3 protein is CAWSPAVDGSGNTIYF. The DNA for the CDR3 is TGTGCCTGGAGTCCCGCGGTCGACGGATCTGGAAACACCATATATTTT.

The table lists this clone with a few counts. The chain combines TRBV5-6 with TRBJ2-5; TRBD2 matches 10 bases. V shed 0 bases, J shed 4 bases, and the junction held 12 bases outside the gene matches. The germline V gene has CDR1 SGHDT and CDR2 YYEEEE. CDR3 length: 18 residues. The CDR3 region is CASSLAPSGRNFGETQYF. The CDR3 DNA sequence: TGTGCCAGCAGCTTGGCCCCTAGCGGGAGAAATTTTGGAGAGACCCAGTACTTC. Based on the CDR3 plus reference TRBV5-6 and TRBJ2-5, the full variable domain is DAGVTQSPTHLIKTRGQQVTLRCSPKSGHDTVSWYQQALGQGPQFIFQYYEEEERQRGNFPDRFSGHQFPNYSSELNVNALLLGDSALYLCASSLAPSGRNFGETQYFGPGTRLLVL.

The chain recombines TRBV18 with TRBJ1-2, with D possibly being TRBD1 (6 bases). The V gene's germline CDR1 is KGHSH and CDR2 LQKENI. V was pared by 4 bases and J by 10 bases, with 16 bases between. The CDR3 has 13 amino acids. CDR3 sequence (DNA): TGTGCCAGCTCACGATACAGGGACGAATTCTACACCTTC. This codes for CASSRYRDEFYTF.

V gene TRBV27 combines with J gene TRBJ2-7, with TRBD2 as a possible D gene (6 bases). The ends were cut back, 6 bases at V and 3 bases at J, with 12 bases in the middle. The CDR3 runs 13 residues. The V gene's germline CDR1 is MNHEY and CDR2 SMNVEV (reference sequence). This CDR3 is CASSIGTGYEQYF. The CDR3 nucleotides are TGTGCCAGCAGCATCGGGACTGGCTACGAGCAGTACTTC.

The chain recombines TRBV29-1 with TRBJ2-7; no firm D call. Germline V gene lookup returns CDR1 SQVTM and CDR2 ANQGSEA. With 0 bases removed from V and 0 bases from J, the gap between germline ends came to 6 bases. The CDR3 has 13 amino acids. CDR3 bases: TGCAGCGTTGAAGACAGGTTCTCCTACGAGCAGTACTTC. It specifies CSVEDRFSYEQYF.

The chain employs TRBV9 and TRBJ2-7; maybe TRBD2 (6 bases). From germline, CDR1 is SGDLS and CDR2 YYNGEE. V was shortened by 3 bases and J by 3 bases, with 13 bases between the two germline ends. The CDR3 extends over 14 amino acids. The CDR3 is CASSAGGVSYEQYF. In DNA form, the CDR3 reads TGTGCCAGCAGCGCCGGCGGGGTCAGCTACGAGCAGTACTTC.

The chain combines TRBV19 with TRBJ2-7, with 9 bases lining up with TRBD1. Unmatched junction bases numbered 9, after V lost 3 bases and J lost 0 bases. The CDR3 length is 17 residues. From germline, CDR1 is LNHDA and CDR2 SQIVND (reference sequence). The DNA for the CDR3 is TGTGCCAGTAGTATCTTTTCTCCGGGACAGGGCTCCTACGAGCAGTACTTC. Its protein product is CASSIFSPGQGSYEQYF.

The chain is built from TRBV11-2 and TRBJ2-5; D call uncertain. The germline gives CDR1 SGHAT, CDR2 FQNNGV. The CDR3 length is 12 residues. V shed 5 bases and J shed 5 bases, with 9 bases lying between them. Here the CDR3 reads CASSPLGETQYF. The CDR3 DNA sequence: TGTGCCAGCAGCCCCCTCGGGGAGACCCAGTACTTC.

The V call is TRBV28, the J call TRBJ1-2; a possible D gene is TRBD1 (5 bases). Trimming stripped 5 bases from V and 4 bases from J, with 11 bases between. This CDR3 contains 13 residues. The germline CDR1 and CDR2 sequences are MDHEN and SYDVKM. The CDR3 protein is CASSPGTSYGYTF. As DNA, the CDR3 is TGTGCCAGCAGTCCCGGGACTTCCTATGGCTACACCTTC.

The chain carries TRBV27 and TRBJ1-1; D is ambiguous. The CDR3 spans 13 residues. Germline assignment: CDR1 MNHEY and CDR2 SMNVEV (reference sequence). Trimming shortened V by 1 base and J by 4 bases, and 7 bases separated the two germline ends. The CDR3 coding sequence is TGTGCCAGCAGTTTATATGGGAGCACTGAAGCTTTCTTT. Its translation is CASSLYGSTEAFF.